This T cell receptor beta chain was documented in a study of cytomegalovirus exposure and HLA in healthy donors. Study summary: The 650 to 850 first-cohort repertoires and the 95 to 150 validation repertoires shared the same platform, a later analysis reported.

TCRdb keeps only in-frame clones here, not all; method: immunoSEQ multiplex PCR. The table has under 200,000 clones, 89% seen once. In regard to this clone: The antigen is undetermined.

Donors were drawn from the roughly 120-subject validation cohort, separate from the 666-subject first cohort. Study-level results: In a later analysis, first-cohort TCR clusters were found to tend to co-occur in the 95 to 150 validation repertoires. 150 or so TCR beta chains were listed as cytomegalovirus-associated.

Material: PBMCs. This sequence was found in a man younger than 30 in good health and CMV-seropositive.

The CDR3 reads CASSYFGTGDEKLFF. The CDR3 nucleotides read TGTGCCAGCAGTTACTTCGGGACAGGGGACGAAAAACTGTTTTTT. The chain links TRBV6-5 to TRBJ1-4; 10 nucleotides agree with TRBD1. Losses at the gene ends were 1 base for V and 8 bases for J; bases not matched to a gene: 4. The CDR3 is 15 amino acids. In germline, CDR1 is MNHEY, CDR2 SVGAGI.